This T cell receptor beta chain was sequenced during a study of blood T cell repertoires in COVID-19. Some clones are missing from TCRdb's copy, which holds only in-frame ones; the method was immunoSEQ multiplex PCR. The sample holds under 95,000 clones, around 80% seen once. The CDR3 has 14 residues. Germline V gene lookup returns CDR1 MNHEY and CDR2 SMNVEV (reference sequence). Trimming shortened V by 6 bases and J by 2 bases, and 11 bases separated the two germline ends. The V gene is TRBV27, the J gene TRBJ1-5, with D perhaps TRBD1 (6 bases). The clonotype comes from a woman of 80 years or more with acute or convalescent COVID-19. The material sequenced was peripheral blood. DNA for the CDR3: TGTGCCAGCAGCCAGGACAGCCGCAATCAGCCCCAGCATTTT. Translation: CASSQDSRNQPQHF.